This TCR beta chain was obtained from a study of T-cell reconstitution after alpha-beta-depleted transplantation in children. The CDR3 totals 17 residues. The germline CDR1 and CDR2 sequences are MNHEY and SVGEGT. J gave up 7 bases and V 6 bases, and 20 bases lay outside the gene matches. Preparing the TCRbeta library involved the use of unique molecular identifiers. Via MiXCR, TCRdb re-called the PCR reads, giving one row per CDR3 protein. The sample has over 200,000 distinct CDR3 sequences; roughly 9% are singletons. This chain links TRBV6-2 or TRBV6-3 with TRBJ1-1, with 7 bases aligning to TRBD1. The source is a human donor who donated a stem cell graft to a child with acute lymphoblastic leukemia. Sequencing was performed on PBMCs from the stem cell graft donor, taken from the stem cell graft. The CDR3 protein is CASSRPSSPGQRIEAFF. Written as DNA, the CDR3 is TGTGCCAGCAGCCGACCTTCCTCACCGGGACAGCGTATTGAAGCTTTCTTT.